This T cell receptor (beta chain) was found in a study of vaccination effects on CD4 cells after COVID-19. The method was immunoSEQ multiplex PCR; TCRdb's version includes in-frame clones alone and lacks a portion of them. The sample lists tens of thousands of clones; roughly two thirds were seen once. Overall study findings and caveats: Healthy vaccinees' vaccine-induced clones included only 1 of 255 that recognized common cold coronaviruses. By a late point after vaccination, infection- and vaccine-induced clones had shrunk markedly through clonal contraction.

CDR3 length: 16 amino acids. Germline CDR1 SGHVS, CDR2 FQNEAQ. The ends lost 5 bases at V and 4 bases at J; junction bases unmatched: 10. Pools of viral peptides were used by the ViraFEST assay to expand antigen-specific CD4+ T cells ahead of sequencing. Following culture for about 11 days, CD4+ T cells were isolated. Having tested negative for nucleocapsid antibodies, the vaccine recipients showed no prior SARS-CoV-2 infection. IL-2 medium was substituted for half the medium on days 3 and 7. This clone was picked up a small number of times. Antigen specificity is unknown. This sequence joins TRBV7-8 and TRBJ2-1; TRBD2 aligns across 8 bases. This TCR was recovered from a human donor who received a COVID-19 vaccine. The sample was CD4+ T cells from PBMCs cultured with HCoV-229E spike peptides, taken before COVID-19 vaccination. CDR3: CASSGRAGALYNEQFF. The CDR3 region has the DNA TGTGCCAGCAGCGGCCGAGCGGGAGCCCTTTACAATGAGCAGTTCTTC.